This TCR beta chain originates from a study of neurological immune-mediated disorders. Points from the study as a whole: HTLV-1-associated myelopathy had the most TCR clonal expansion, and multiple sclerosis had the least, less than healthy controls.

Germline CDR1 and CDR2: SGHRS and YFSETQ. The CDR3 extends over 14 amino acids. V shed 4 bases and J shed 6 bases, with 16 bases lying between them. In TCRdb, the 5' RACE reads were re-called with MiXCR into one record per CDR3 protein. The data hold some 30,000 distinct CDR3 sequences, with roughly 4.4% observed a single time. This clonotype was observed at least ten times. Its specificity is unknown. Source material was 2 million unsorted PBMCs, stored at -80 °C in RNAlater. Sequences were obtained from PBMCs. This clonotype was obtained from a man aged 18-30 years in good health. V usage is TRBV5-1 and J usage is TRBJ1-2; D is possibly TRBD1 (5 bases). CDR3 amino acids: CASSLGDTRDGYTF. CDR3 in DNA: TGCGCCAGCAGCCTGGGGGATACAAGGGATGGCTACACCTTC. Looking up the rest from reference TRBV5-1 and TRBJ1-2 gives the full variable domain: KAGVTQTPRYLIKTRGQQVTLSCSPISGHRSVSWYQQTPGQGLQFLFEYFSETQRNKGNFPGRFSGRQFSNSRSEMNVSTLELGDSALYLCASSLGDTRDGYTFGSGTRLTVV.